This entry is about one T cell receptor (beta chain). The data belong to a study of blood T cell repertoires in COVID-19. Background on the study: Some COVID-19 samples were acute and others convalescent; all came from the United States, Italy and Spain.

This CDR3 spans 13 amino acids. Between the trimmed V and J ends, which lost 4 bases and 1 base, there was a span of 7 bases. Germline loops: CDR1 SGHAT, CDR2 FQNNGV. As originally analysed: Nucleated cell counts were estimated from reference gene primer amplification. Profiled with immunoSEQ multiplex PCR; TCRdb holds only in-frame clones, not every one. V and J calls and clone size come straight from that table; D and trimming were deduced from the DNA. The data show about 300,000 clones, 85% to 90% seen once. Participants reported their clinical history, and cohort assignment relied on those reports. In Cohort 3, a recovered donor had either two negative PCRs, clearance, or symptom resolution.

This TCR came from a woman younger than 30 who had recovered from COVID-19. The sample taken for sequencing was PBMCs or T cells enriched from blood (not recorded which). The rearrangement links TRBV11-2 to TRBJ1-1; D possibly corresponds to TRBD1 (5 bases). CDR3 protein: CASSYDRNTEAFF. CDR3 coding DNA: TGTGCCAGCAGCTATGACAGGAACACTGAAGCTTTCTTT. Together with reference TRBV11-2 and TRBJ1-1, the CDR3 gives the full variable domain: EAGVAQSPRYKIIEKRQSVAFWCNPISGHATLYWYQQILGQGPKLLIQFQNNGVVDDSQLPKDRFSAERLKGVDSTLKIQPAKLEDSAVYLCASSYDRNTEAFFGQGTRLTVV.